This T cell receptor (beta chain) originates from a study of memory CD4+ T cells and cytomegalovirus serostatus. TCRdb's copy holds only in-frame clones and misses some; the assay was immunoSEQ multiplex PCR. This sample has tens of thousands of clones; around 77% occur once, and the top ten carry about 1%. The sort gate was single viable CD3+CD4+CD8-CD45RO+ cells for memory CD4+ T cells. CD4+ T cells were isolated by positive magnetic selection. Trimming left V 7 bases short and J 6 bases short, with 19 bases between. Germline CDR1 SGHTA, CDR2 FQGTGA. There are 14 residues in the CDR3. V and J are TRBV7-3 and TRBJ2-7, with D possibly being TRBD1 or TRBD2 (5 bases each). Input material: memory CD4+ T cells from blood. The TCR originated in an adult in good health and CMV-seronegative. The CDR3 spells CASTPGPDAGEQYF. As DNA, the CDR3 is TGTGCCAGCACCCCGGGACCAGACGCCGGCGAGCAGTACTTC.